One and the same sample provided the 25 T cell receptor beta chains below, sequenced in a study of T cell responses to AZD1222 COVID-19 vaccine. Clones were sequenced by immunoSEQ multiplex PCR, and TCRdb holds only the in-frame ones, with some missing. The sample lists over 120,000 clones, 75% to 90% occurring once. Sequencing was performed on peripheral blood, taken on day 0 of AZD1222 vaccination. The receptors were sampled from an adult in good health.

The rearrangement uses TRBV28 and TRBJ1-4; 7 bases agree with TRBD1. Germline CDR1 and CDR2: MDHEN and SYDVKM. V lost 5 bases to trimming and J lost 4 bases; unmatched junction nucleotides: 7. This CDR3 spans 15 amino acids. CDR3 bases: TGTGCCAGCAGTCAGCCGGACAGGAATAATGAAAAACTGTTTTTT. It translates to CASSQPDRNNEKLFF.

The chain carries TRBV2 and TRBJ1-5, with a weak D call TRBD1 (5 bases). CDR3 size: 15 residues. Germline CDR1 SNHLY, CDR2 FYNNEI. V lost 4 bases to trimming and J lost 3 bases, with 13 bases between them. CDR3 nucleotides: TGTGCCAGCAGTGGGGCAGGGCTCCTCAATCAGCCCCAGCATTTT. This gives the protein CASSGAGLLNQPQHF.

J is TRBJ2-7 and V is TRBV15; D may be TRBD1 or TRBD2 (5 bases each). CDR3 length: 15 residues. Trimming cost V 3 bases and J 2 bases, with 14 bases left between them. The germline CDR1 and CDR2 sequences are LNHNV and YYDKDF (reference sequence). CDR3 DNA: TGTGCCACCAGCAGTACAGGACTCAGTACCTACGAGCAGTACTTC. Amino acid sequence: CATSSTGLSTYEQYF.

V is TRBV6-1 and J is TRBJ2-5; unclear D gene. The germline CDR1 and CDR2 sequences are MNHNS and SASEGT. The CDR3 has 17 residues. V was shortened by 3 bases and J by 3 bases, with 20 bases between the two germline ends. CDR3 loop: CASSDFGFSSVKETQYF. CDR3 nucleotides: TGTGCCAGCAGTGATTTTGGTTTTTCAAGCGTCAAAGAGACCCAGTACTTC.

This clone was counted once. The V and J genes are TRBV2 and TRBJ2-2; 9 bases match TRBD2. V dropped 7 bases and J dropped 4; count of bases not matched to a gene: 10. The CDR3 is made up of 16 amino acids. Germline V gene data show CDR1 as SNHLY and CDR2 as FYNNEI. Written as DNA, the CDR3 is TGTGCCAGCAAGGTTCTAGCGGGGCCGAGCACCGGGGAGCTGTTTTTT. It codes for CASKVLAGPSTGELFF.

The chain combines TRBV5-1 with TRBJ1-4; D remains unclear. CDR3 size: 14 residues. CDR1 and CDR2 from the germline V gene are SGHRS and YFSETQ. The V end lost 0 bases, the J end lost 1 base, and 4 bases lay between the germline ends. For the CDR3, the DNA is TGCGCCAGCAGCTTGGTGGGAACTAATGAAAAACTGTTTTTT. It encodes CASSLVGTNEKLFF. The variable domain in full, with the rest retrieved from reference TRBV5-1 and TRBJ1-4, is KAGVTQTPRYLIKTRGQQVTLSCSPISGHRSVSWYQQTPGQGLQFLFEYFSETQRNKGNFPGRFSGRQFSNSRSEMNVSTLELGDSALYLCASSLVGTNEKLFFGSGTQLSVL.

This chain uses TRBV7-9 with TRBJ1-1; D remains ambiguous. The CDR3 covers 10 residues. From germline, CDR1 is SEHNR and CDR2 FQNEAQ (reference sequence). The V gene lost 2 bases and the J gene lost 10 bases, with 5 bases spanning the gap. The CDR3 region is CASSLTGAFF. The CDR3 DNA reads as TGTGCCAGCAGCTTAACGGGAGCTTTCTTT.

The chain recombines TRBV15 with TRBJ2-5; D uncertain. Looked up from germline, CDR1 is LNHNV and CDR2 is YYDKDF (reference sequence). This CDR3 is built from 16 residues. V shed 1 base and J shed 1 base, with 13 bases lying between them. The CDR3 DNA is TGTGCCACCAGCAGAGGAGGTTCGGCGGCCCAAGAGACCCAGTACTTC. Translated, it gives CATSRGGSAAQETQYF.

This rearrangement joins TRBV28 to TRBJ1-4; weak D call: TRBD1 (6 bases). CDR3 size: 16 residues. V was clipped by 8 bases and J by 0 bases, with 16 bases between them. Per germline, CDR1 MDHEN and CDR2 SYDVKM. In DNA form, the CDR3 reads TGTGCCAGCGGGACAACGGGAACAGCAACTAATGAAAAACTGTTTTTT. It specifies CASGTTGTATNEKLFF.

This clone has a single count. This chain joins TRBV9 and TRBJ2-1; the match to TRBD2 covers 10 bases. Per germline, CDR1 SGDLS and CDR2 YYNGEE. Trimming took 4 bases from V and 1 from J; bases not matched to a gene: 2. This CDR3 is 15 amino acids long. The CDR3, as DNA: TGTGCCAGCAGCATTAGCGGGAGGTCCTACAATGAGCAGTTCTTC. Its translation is CASSISGRSYNEQFF. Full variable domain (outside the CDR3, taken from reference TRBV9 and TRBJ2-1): DSGVTQTPKHLITATGQRVTLRCSPRSGDLSVYWYQQSLDQGLQFLIQYYNGEERAKGNILERFSAQQFPDLHSELNLSSLELGDSALYFCASSISGRSYNEQFFGPGTRLTVL.

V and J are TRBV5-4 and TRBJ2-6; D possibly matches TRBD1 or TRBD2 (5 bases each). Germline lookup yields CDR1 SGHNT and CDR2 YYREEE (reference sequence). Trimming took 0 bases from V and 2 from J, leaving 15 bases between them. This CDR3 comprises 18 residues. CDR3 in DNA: TGTGCCAGCAGCTTGGCCGCAGGGTTTAGCGCTGGGGCCAACGTCCTGACTTTC. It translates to CASSLAAGFSAGANVLTF.

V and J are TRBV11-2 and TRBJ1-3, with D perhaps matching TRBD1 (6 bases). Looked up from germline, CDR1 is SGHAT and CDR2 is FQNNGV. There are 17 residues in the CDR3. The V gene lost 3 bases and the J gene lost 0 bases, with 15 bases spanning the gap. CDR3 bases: TGTGCCAGCAGCTTGACCAGGACAGTGAGCTCTGGAAACACCATATATTTT. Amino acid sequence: CASSLTRTVSSGNTIYF.

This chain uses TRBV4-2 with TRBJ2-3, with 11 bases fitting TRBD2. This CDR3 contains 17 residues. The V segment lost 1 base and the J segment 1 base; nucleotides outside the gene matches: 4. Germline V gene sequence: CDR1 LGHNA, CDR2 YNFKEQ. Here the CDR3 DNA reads TGTGCCAGCAGCCAAGGGAATAGCGGGGGGGGCACAGATACGCAGTATTTT. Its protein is CASSQGNSGGGTDTQYF.

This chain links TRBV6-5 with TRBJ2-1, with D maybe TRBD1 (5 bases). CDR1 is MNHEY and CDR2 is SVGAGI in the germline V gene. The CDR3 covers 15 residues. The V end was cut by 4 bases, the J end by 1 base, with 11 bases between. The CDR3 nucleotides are TGTGCCAGCAGTTTACAGGTTCCTTCCTACAATGAGCAGTTCTTC. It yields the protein CASSLQVPSYNEQFF.

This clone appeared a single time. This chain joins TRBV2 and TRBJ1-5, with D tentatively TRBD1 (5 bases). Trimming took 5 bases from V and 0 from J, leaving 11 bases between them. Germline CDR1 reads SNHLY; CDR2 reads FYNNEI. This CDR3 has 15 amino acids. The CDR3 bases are TGTGCCAGCAGTTACCGGGGGGATAGCAATCAGCCCCAGCATTTT. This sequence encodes CASSYRGDSNQPQHF. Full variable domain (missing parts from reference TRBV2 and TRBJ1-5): EPEVTQTPSHQVTQMGQEVILRCVPISNHLYFYWYRQILGQKVEFLVSFYNNEISEKSEIFDDQFSVERPDGSNFTLKIRSTKLEDSAMYFCASSYRGDSNQPQHFGDGTRLSIL.

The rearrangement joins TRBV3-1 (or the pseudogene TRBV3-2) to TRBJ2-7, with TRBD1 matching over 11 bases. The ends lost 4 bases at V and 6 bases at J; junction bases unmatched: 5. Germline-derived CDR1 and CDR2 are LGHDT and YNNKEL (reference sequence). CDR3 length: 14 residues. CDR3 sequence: CASSPGTGGLEQYF. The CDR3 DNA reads TGTGCCAGCAGCCCCGGGACAGGGGGACTCGAGCAGTACTTC.

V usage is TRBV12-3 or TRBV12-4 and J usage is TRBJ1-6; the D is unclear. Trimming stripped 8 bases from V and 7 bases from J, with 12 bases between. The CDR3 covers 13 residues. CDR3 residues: CASQADYNSPLHF. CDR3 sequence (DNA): TGTGCCAGCCAGGCGGATTACAATTCACCCCTCCACTTT.

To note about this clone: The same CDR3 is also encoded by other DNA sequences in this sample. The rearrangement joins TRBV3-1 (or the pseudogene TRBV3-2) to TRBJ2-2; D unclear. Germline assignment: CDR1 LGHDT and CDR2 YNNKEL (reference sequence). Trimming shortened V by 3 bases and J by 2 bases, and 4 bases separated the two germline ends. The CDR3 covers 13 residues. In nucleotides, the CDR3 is TGTGCCAGCAGCCAGACAAACACCGGGGAGCTGTTTTTT. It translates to CASSQTNTGELFF.

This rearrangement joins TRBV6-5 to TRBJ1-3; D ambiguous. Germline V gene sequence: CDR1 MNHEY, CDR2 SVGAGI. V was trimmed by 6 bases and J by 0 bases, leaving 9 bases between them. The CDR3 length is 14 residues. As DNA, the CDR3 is TGTGCCAGCAGAACCCAGAGCTCTGGAAACACCATATATTTT. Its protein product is CASRTQSSGNTIYF.

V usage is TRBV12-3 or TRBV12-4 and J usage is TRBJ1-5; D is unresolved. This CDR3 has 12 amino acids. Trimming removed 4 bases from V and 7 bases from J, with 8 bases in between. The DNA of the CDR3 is TGTGCCAGCAGTTCTGTTCCCCAGCCCCAGCATTTT. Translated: CASSSVPQPQHF.

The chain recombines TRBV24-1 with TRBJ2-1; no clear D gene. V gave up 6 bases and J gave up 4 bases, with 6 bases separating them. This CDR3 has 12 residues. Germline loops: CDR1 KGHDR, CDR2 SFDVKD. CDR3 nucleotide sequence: TGTGCCACCAGTCGTGGATACAATGAGCAGTTCTTC. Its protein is CATSRGYNEQFF.

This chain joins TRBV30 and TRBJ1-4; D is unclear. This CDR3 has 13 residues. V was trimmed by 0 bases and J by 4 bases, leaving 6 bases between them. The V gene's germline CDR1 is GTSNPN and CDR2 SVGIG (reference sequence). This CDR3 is CAWSVSYNEKLFF. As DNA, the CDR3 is TGTGCCTGGAGTGTGTCGTATAATGAAAAACTGTTTTTT.

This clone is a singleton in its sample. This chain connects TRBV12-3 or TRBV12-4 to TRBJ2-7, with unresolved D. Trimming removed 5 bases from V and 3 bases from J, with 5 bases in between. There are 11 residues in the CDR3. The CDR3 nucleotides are TGTGCCAGCAGTGCTAACTACGAGCAGTACTTC. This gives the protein CASSANYEQYF.

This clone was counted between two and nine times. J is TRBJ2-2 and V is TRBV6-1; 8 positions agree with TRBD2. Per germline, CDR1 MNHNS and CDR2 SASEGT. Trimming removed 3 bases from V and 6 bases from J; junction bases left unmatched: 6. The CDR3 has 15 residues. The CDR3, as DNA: TGTGCCAGCAGTGATGGGGCGACTAGCGCCGGGGAGCTGTTTTTT. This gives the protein CASSDGATSAGELFF.

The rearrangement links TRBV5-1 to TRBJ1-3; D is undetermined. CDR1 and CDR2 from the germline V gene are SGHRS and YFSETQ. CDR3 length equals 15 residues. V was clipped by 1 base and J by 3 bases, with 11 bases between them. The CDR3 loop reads CASSLLGEIGNTIYF. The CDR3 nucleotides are TGCGCCAGCAGCTTGTTAGGAGAAATTGGAAACACCATATATTTT.